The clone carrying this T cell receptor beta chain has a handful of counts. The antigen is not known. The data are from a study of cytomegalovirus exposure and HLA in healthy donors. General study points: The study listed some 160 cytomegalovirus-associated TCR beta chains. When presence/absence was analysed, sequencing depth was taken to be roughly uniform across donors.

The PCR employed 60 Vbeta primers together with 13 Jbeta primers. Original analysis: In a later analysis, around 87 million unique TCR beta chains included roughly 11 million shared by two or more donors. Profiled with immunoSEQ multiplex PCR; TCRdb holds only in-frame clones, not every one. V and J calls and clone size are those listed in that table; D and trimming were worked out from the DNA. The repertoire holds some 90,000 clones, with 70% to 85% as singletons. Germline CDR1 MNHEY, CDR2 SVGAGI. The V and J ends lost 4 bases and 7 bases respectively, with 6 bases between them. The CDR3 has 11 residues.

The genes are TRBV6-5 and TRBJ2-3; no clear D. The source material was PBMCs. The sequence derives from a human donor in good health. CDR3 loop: CASSSINTQYF. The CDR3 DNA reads TGTGCCAGCAGTTCTATAAATACGCAGTATTTT.